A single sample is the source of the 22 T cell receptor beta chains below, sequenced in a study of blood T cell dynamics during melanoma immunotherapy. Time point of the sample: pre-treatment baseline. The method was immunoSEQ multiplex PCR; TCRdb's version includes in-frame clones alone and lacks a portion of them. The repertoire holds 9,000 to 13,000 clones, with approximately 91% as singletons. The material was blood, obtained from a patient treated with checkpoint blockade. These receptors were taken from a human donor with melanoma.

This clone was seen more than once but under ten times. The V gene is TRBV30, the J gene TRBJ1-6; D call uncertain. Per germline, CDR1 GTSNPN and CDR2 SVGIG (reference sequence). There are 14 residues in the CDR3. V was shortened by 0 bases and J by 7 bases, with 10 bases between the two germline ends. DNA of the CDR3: TGTGCCTGGAGTGTATCAGTCTCCAATTCACCCCTCCACTTT. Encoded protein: CAWSVSVSNSPLHF.

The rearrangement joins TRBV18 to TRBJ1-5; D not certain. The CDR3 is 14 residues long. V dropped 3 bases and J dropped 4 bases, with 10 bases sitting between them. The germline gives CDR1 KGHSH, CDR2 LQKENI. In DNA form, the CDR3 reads TGTGCCAGCTCACCTACGGGAGAGAATCAGCCCCAGCATTTT. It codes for CASSPTGENQPQHF.

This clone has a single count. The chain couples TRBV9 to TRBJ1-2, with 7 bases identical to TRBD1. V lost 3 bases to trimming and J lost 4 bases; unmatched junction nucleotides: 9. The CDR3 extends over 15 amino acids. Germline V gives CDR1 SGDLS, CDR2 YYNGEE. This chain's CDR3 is CASSGGQTRAYGYTF. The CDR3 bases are TGTGCCAGCAGCGGGGGACAGACCAGAGCCTATGGCTACACCTTC.

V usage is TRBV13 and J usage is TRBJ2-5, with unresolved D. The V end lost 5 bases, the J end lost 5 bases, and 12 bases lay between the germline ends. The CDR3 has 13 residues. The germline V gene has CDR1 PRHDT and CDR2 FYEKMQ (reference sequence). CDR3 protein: CASSTRVWETQYF. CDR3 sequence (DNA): TGTGCCAGCAGCACGAGAGTTTGGGAGACCCAGTACTTC.

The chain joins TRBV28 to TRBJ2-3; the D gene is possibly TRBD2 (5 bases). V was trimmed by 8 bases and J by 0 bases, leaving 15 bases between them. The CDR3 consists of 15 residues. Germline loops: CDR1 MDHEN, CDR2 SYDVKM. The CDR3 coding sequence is TGTGCCAGCGGATTGGGCGGGTCAAGCACAGATACGCAGTATTTT. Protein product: CASGLGGSSTDTQYF.

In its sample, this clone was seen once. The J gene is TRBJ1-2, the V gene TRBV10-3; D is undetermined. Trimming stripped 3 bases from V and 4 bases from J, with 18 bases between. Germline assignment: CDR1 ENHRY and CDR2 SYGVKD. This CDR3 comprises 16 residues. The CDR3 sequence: CAISDPTTGMGYGYTF. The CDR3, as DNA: TGTGCCATCAGTGACCCAACAACGGGGATGGGCTATGGCTACACCTTC.

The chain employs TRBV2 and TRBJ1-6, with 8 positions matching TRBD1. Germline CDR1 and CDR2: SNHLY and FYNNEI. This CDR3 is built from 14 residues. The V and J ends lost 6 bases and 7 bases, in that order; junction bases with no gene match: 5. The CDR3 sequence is CASSSGGPNSPLHF. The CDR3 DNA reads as TGTGCCAGCAGCTCAGGGGGCCCCAATTCACCCCTCCACTTT.

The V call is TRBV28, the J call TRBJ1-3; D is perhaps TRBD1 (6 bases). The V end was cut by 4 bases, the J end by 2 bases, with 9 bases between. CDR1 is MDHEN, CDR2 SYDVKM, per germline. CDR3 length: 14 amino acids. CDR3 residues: CASSSGTTGNTIYF. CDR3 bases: TGTGCCAGCAGTTCCGGGACAACTGGAAACACCATATATTTT. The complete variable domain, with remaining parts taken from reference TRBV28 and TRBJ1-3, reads DVKVTQSSRYLVKRTGEKVFLECVQDMDHENMFWYRQDPGLGLRLIYFSYDVKMKEKGDIPEGYSVSREKKERFSLILESASTNQTSMYLCASSSGTTGNTIYFGEGSWLTVV.

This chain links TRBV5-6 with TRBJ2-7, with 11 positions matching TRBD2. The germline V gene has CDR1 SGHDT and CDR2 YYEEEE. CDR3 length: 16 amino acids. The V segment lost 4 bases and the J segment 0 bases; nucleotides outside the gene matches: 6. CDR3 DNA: TGTGCCAGCAGCCTGGCGACTAGCGGGAACTCCTACGAGCAGTACTTC. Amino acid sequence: CASSLATSGNSYEQYF.

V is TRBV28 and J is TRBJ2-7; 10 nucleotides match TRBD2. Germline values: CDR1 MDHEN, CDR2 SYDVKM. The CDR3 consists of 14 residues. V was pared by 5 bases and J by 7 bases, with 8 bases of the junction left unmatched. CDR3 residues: CASSLAGELREQYF. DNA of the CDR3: TGTGCCAGCAGTCTAGCGGGAGAGCTGCGGGAGCAGTACTTC.

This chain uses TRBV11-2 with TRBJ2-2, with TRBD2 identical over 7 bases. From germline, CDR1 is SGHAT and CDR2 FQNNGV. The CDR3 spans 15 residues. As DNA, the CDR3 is TGTGCGAGCGTCGGGAGGAGGGCGAACACCGGGGAGCTGTTTTTT. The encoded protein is CASVGRRANTGELFF.

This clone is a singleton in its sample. The DNA of the CDR3 is TGTGCTAGCGGCCCGGGACGTGGCGAAAAACTGTTTTTT. It is translated as CASGPGRGEKLFF. The chain has TRBV7-7 and TRBJ1-4, with D possibly matching TRBD1 (5 bases). Germline V gene sequence: CDR1 SSHAT, CDR2 FNYEAQ (reference sequence). CDR3 length: 13 residues.

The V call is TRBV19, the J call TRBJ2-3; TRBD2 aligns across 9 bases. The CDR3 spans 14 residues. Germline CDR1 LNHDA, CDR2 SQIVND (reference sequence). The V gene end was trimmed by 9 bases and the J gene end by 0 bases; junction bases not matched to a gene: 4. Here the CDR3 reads CARPLAGSTDTQYF. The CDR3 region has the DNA TGTGCCAGGCCACTAGCGGGTAGCACAGATACGCAGTATTTT.

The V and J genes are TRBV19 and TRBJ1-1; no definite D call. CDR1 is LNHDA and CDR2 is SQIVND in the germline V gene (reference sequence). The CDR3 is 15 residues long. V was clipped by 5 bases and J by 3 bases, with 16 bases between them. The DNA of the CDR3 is TGTGCCAGTAGTGCCCCCCCACCTATCCACACTGAAGCTTTCTTT. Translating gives CASSAPPPIHTEAFF.

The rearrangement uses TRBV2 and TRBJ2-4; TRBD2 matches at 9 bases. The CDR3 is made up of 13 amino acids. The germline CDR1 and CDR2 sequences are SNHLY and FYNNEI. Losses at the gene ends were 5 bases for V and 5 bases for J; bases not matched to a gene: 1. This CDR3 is CASSRGRENIQYF. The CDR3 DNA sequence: TGTGCCAGCAGTCGCGGGAGGGAAAACATTCAGTACTTC.

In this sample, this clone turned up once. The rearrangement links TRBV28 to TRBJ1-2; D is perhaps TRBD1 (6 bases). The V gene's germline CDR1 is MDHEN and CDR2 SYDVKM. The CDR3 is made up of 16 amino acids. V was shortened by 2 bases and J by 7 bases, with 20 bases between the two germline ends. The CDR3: CASSLIAGTRTGGYTF. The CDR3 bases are TGTGCCAGCAGTTTAATTGCTGGGACAAGGACGGGTGGCTACACCTTC.

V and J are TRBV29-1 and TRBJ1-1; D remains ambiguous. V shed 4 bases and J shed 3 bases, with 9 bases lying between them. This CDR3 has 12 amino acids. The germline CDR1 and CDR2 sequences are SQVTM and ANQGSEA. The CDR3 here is CSVGATHTEAFF. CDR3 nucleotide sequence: TGCAGCGTTGGGGCAACTCACACTGAAGCTTTCTTT.

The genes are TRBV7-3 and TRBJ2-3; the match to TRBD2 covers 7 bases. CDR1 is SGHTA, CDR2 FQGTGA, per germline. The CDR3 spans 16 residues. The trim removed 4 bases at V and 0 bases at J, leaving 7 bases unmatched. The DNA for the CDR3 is TGTGCCAGCAGCTCAAGCCCTAGCGGAAGCACAGATACGCAGTATTTT. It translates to CASSSSPSGSTDTQYF. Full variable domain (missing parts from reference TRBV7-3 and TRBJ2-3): GAGVSQTPSNKVTEKGKYVELRCDPISGHTALYWYRQSLGQGPEFLIYFQGTGAADDSGLPNDRFFAVRPEGSVSTLKIQRTERGDSAVYLCASSSSPSGSTDTQYFGPGTRLTVL.

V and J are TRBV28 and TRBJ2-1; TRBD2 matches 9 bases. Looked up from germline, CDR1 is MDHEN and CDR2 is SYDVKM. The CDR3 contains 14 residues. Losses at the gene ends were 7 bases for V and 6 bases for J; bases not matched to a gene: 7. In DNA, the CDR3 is TGTGCCAGCACTAGCGGGGCAAACCTCAATGAGCAGTTCTTC. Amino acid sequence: CASTSGANLNEQFF.

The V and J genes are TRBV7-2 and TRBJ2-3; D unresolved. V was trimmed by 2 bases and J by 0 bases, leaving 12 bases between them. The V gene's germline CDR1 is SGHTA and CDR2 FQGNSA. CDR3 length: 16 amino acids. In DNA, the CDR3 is TGTGCCAGCAGCTTACTCGGGCGCATTAGCACAGATACGCAGTATTTT. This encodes CASSLLGRISTDTQYF.

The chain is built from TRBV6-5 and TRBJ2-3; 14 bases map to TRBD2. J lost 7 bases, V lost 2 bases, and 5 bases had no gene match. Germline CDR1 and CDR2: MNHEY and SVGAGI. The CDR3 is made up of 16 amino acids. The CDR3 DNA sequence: TGTGCCAGCAGTTACGGACTAGCGGGAGGAATAAATACGCAGTATTTT. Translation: CASSYGLAGGINTQYF.

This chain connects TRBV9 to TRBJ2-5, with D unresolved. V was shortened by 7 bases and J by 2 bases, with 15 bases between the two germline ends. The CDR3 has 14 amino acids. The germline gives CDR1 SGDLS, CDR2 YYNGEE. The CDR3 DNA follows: TGTGCCAGCTTGCCAAGGGTCGGTCAAGAGACCCAGTACTTC. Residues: CASLPRVGQETQYF.